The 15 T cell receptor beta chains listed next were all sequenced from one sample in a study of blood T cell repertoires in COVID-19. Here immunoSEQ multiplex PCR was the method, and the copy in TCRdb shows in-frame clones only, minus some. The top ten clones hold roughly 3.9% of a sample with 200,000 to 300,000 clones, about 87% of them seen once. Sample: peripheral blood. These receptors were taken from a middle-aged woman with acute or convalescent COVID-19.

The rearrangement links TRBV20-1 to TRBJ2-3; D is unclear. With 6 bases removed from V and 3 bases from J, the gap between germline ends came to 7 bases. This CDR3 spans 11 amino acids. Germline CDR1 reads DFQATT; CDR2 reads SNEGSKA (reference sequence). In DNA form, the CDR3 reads TGCAGTGCCCTAGAGACAGATACGCAGTATTTT. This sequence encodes CSALETDTQYF.

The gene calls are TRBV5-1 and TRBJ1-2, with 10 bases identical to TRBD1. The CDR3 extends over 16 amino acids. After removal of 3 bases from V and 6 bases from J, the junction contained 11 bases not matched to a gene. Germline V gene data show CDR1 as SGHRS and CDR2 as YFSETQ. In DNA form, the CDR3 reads TGCGCCAGCAGCTCGGGACTACCGGGACAGGGGAATGGCTACACCTTC. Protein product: CASSSGLPGQGNGYTF.

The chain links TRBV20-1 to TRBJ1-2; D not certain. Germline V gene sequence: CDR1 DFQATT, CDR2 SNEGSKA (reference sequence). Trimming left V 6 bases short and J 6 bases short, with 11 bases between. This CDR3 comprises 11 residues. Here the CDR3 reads CSAYSLDGYTF. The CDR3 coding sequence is TGCAGTGCATACTCTCTCGATGGCTACACCTTC.

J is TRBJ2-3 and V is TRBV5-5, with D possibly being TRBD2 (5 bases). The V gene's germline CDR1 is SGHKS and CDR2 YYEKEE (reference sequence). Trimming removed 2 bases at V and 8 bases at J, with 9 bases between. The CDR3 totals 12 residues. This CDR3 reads CASSFGETTQYF. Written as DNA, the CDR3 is TGTGCCAGCAGCTTCGGGGAGACTACGCAGTATTTT.

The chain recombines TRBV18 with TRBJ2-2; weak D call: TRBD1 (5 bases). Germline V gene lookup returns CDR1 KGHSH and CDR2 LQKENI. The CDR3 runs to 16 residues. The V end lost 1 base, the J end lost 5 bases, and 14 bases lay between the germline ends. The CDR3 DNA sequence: TGTGCCAGCTCACCACGGGGCAGATTAAGGACCGGGGAGCTGTTTTTT. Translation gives CASSPRGRLRTGELFF. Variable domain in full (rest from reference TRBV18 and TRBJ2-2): NAGVMQNPRHLVRRRGQEARLRCSPMKGHSHVYWYRQLPEEGLKFMVYLQKENIIDESGMPKERFSAEFPKEGPSILRIQQVVRGDSAAYFCASSPRGRLRTGELFFGEGSRLTVL.

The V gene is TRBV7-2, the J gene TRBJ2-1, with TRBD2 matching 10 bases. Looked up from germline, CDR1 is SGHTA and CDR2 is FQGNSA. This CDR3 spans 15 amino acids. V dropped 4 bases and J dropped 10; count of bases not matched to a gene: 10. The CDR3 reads CASSSPLAGAWEQFF. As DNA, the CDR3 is TGTGCCAGCAGCTCCCCCCTAGCGGGGGCATGGGAGCAGTTCTTC.

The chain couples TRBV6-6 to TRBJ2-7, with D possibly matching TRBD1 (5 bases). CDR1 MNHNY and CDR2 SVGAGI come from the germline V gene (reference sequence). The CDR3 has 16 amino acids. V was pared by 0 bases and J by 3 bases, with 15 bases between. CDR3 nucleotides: TGTGCCAGCAGTTACTCGACAGAAGCCAAACTCTACGAGCAGTACGTC. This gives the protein CASSYSTEAKLYEQYV.

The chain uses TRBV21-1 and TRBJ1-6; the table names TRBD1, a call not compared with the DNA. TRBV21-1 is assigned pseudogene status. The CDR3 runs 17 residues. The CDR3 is CASSKPLTGYYNSPLHF. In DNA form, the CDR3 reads TGTGCCAGCAGCAAACCATTGACAGGGTATTATAATTCACCCCTCCACTTT.

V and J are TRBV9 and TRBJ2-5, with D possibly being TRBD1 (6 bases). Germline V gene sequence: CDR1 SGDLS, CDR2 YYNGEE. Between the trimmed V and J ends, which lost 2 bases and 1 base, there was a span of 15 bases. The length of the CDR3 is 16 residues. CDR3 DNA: TGTGCCAGCAGCGTCACAGGGTCACACCTCCAAGAGACCCAGTACTTC. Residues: CASSVTGSHLQETQYF.

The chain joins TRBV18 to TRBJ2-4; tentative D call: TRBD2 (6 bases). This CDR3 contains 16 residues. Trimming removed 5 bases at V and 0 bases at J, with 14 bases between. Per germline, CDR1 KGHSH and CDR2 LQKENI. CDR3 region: CASSDGSLLAKNIQYF. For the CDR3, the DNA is TGTGCCAGCTCAGACGGGAGCCTTCTAGCCAAAAACATTCAGTACTTC.

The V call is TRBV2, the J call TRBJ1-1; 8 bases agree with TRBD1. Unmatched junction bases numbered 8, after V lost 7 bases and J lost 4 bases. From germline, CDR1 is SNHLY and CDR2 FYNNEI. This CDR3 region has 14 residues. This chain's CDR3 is CASKMDRALTEAFF. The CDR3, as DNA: TGTGCCAGCAAAATGGACAGGGCTCTCACTGAAGCTTTCTTT. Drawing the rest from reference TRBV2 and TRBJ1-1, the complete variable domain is EPEVTQTPSHQVTQMGQEVILRCVPISNHLYFYWYRQILGQKVEFLVSFYNNEISEKSEIFDDQFSVERPDGSNFTLKIRSTKLEDSAMYFCASKMDRALTEAFFGQGTRLTVV.

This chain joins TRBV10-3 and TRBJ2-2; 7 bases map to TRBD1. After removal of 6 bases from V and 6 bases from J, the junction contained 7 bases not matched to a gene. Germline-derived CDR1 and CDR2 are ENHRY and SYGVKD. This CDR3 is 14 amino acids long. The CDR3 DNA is TGTGCCATCAGGCCGGGACAGATGGCCGGGGAGCTGTTTTTT. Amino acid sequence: CAIRPGQMAGELFF.

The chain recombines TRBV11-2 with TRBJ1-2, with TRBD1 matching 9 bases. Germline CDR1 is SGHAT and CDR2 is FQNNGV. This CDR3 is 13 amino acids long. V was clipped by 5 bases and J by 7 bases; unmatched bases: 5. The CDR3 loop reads CASSPQGAGGYTF. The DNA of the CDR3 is TGTGCCAGCAGCCCACAGGGGGCGGGTGGCTACACCTTC.

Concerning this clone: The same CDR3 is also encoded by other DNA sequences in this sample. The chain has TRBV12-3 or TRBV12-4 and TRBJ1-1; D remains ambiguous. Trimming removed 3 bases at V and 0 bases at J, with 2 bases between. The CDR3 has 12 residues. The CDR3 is CASSFMNTEAFF. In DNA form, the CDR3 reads TGTGCCAGCAGTTTCATGAACACTGAAGCTTTCTTT.

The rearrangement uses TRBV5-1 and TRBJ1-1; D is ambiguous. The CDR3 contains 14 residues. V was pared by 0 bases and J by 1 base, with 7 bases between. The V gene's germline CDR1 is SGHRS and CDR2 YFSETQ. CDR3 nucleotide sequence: TGCGCCAGCAGCTTGGAGCTACCGAACACTGAAGCTTTCTTT. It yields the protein CASSLELPNTEAFF. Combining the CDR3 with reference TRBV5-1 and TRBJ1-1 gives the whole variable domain KAGVTQTPRYLIKTRGQQVTLSCSPISGHRSVSWYQQTPGQGLQFLFEYFSETQRNKGNFPGRFSGRQFSNSRSEMNVSTLELGDSALYLCASSLELPNTEAFFGQGTRLTVV.